This T cell receptor (beta chain) is from a study of post-analysis software for immune sequencing data. The overall study: Disease courses included relapsing-remitting, secondary progressive and progressive-relapsing multiple sclerosis. Whole-study results and caveats: F-measure co-clustering was strong for batch-matched samples. In patients, five TRBV segments were more frequent than in controls, with TRBV5-6, TRBV5-1 and TRBV20-1 among them. Compared with controls, patients showed significantly lower normalized Chao1 diversity.

Unique molecular identifiers were present in the TCR beta cDNA libraries. One entry per CDR3 protein results from TCRdb running MiXCR on the PCR reads. The table records approximately 570,000 distinct CDR3 sequences, roughly 46% of them present only once. As concerns this clonotype: Its cognate antigen is unknown.

Germline V gene lookup returns CDR1 SGHRS and CDR2 YFSETQ. The V gene end was trimmed by 4 bases and the J gene end by 5 bases; junction bases not matched to a gene: 13. The CDR3 has 16 residues. V and J are TRBV5-1 and TRBJ1-1; 8 bases map to TRBD1. What was sequenced was blood. This TCR was recovered from a girl under 18 with multiple sclerosis. In DNA, the CDR3 is TGCGCCAGCAGCGGAAGGAGACAGGGGAATGGGACTGAAGCTTTCTTT. Protein sequence: CASSGRRQGNGTEAFF.